This T cell receptor beta chain originates from a study of cytomegalovirus exposure and HLA in healthy donors. Study-wide findings and caveats: The authors later found most CMV-associated TCR beta chains appeared HLA-restricted.

CDR1 SGHAT and CDR2 FQDESV come from the germline V gene (reference sequence). Trimming cost V 6 bases and J 2 bases; bases outside gene matches: 9. This CDR3 has 17 residues. Primers: 60 Vbeta forward and 13 Jbeta reverse. Sequencing was performed with immunoSEQ multiplex PCR; in TCRdb, only in-frame clones are kept and a portion is missing. The sample yields about 300,000 clones, more than 80% seen once. On this clone itself: Its antigen is still unknown.

What was sequenced was PBMCs. The chain uses TRBV11-1 and TRBJ2-1; 11 positions match TRBD2. This receptor was obtained from a man between 40 and 49 years old in good health and CMV-seropositive. The CDR3 region is CASRGLADSKTYNEQFF. CDR3 sequence (DNA): TGTGCCAGCAGGGGACTAGCGGACTCGAAGACCTACAATGAGCAGTTCTTC.